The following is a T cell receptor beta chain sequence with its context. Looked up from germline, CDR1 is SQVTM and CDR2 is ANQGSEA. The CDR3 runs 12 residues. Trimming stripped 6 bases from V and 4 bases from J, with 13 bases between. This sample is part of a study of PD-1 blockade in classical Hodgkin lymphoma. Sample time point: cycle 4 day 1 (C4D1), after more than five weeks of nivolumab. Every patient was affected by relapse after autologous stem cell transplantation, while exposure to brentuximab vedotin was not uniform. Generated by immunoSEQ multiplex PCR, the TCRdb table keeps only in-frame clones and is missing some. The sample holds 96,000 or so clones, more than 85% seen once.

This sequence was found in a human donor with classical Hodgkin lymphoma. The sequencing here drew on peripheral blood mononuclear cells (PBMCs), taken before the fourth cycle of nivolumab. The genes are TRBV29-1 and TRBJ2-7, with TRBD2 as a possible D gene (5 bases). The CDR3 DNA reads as TGCAGCGTGACTAAAACTACATACGAGCAGTACTTC. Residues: CSVTKTTYEQYF.